Listed below are T cell receptor beta chains from one sample, sequenced in a study of T-cell reconstitution after alpha-beta-depleted transplantation in children. TCRdb re-called the PCR reads through MiXCR, storing one row per CDR3 protein. The data hold 90,000 to 130,000 distinct CDR3 sequences, with around 10% observed a single time. Source: PBMCs from the stem cell graft donor, taken from the stem cell graft. The receptors shown here come from a human donor who donated a stem cell graft to a child with acute lymphoblastic leukemia. CDR3s include the opening cysteine and the closing phenylalanine or tryptophan. Each record gives: V gene, J gene, CDR3 protein.

TRBV12-3/TRBV12-4	TRBJ2-7	CASSFGRGRGSYEQYF
TRBV20-1	TRBJ2-2	CSARWLTTGELFF
TRBV20-1	TRBJ2-1	CSSGDPVRAGALYNEQFF
TRBV29-1	TRBJ1-1	CSTETGSTEAFF
TRBV9	TRBJ2-7	CASSVSGQGSYEQYF
TRBV6-1	TRBJ2-2	CARWGVGELFF
TRBV20-1	TRBJ2-5	CSARDRLAGVQETQYF
TRBV20-1	TRBJ2-7	CSASRDRLYEQYF
TRBV29-1	TRBJ1-1	CSVGQTENTEAFF
TRBV5-1	TRBJ2-1	CASSLPIAGDYNEQFF
TRBV5-1	TRBJ2-3	CASSLFLREARLTDTQYF
TRBV20-1	TRBJ2-3	CSARGGVGGPDTQYF
TRBV9	TRBJ2-1	CASSFITGQRGEQFF
TRBV6-5	TRBJ1-2	CASSPSAYGYTF
TRBV4-2	TRBJ1-2	CASSPPVGENYGYTF